Listed below are T cell receptor beta chains from one sample, sequenced in a study of blood T cell repertoires in COVID-19. The assay was immunoSEQ multiplex PCR, and TCRdb's table has in-frame clones only and misses some. The data show some 530,000 clones, around nine tenths seen once. Sequenced sample: PBMCs or T cells enriched from blood (not recorded which). These receptors were collected from a woman between 55 and 75 years old who had recovered from COVID-19. CDR3s include the opening cysteine and the closing phenylalanine or tryptophan.

TRBV2 CASSFGQYQETQYF
TRBV28 CASIRRGLNTEAFF
TRBV2 CASSLQADQPQHF
TRBV7-2 CASSPSRLFNEKLFF
TRBV11-3 CASSGRDRGTEAFF
TRBV4-1 CASSQAPGAGNTIYF
TRBV4-1 CASSQVVTRYEQYF
TRBV9 CASSPNTDTQYF
TRBV5-5 CASSLINLGTDTQYF
TRBV5-6 CASSLVGSGGYNEQFF
TRBV5-6 CASSLSVPSGALQETQYF
TRBV19 CASLRQGLPYGYTF
TRBV2 CASSEEIGQGSNQPQHF
TRBV5-1 CASSGYSGGTDTQYF
TRBV3-1/TRBV3-2 CASSQGTARGNEQFF
TRBV15 CATSKGEFWGRASPLHF
TRBV28 CASSLSRAYNEQFF
TRBV24-1 CATSASGQGVVGYTF
TRBV5-1 CASSLGQGRWTEAFF
TRBV5-1 CASSPQGGRNQPQHF
TRBV30 CAWSVQTGRIQPQHF
TRBV5-1 CASSLSGGGRLNEKLFF
TRBV9 CASSAGQGNEKLFF
TRBV18 CASSLTVAGANVLTF
TRBV5-1 CASSLGPGTGRDEQYF
TRBV2 CASSEEGVVGNTIYF
TRBV27 CASSQGHGYTF
TRBV5-6 CASSARTDSQIRSIF
TRBV5-1 CASIWRAGVKGNQPQHF
TRBV27 CASPGGVGGTPEADTQYF
TRBV2 CASSEGGWGEKLFF
TRBV3-1/TRBV3-2 CASSQGLGLSVGSYTF